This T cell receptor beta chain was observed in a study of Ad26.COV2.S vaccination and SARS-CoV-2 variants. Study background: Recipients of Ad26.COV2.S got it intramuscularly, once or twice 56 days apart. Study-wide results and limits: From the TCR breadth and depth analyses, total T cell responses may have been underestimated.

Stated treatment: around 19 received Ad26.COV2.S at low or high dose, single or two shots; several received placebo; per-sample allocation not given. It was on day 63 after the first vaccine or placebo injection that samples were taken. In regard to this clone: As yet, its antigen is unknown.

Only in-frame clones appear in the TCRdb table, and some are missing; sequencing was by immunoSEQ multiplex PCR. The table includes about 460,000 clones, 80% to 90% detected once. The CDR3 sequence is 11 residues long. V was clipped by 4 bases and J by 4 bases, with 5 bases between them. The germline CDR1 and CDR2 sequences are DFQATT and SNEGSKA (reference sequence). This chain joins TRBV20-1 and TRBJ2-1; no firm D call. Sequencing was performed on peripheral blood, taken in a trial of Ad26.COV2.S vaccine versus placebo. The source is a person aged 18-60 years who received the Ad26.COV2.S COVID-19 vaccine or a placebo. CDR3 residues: CSATEYNEQFF. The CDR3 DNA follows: TGCAGTGCTACAGAGTACAATGAGCAGTTCTTC.